This TCR beta chain was observed in a study of cytomegalovirus exposure and HLA in healthy donors. About the study: Clustering assigned 81% of the roughly 380 genotyped donors to the Caucasian-associated ancestry cluster.

For this clone: Its antigen remains unidentified.

CDR3 length: 14 amino acids. Germline CDR1 and CDR2: SGHNT and YYREEE (reference sequence). J gave up 4 bases and V 4 bases, and 5 bases lay outside the gene matches. Amplification used 60 Vbeta primers and 13 Jbeta primers. The data were produced by immunoSEQ multiplex PCR, yet TCRdb's version contains in-frame clones alone and is incomplete. This table holds approximately 80,000 clones, around 66% found once. Although they were nominally healthy when sampled, donors likely had unrecorded immune exposures. Points from the study as a whole: CMV serostatus was the only recorded immune exposure for donors. With high specificity and sensitivity, the classifier reportedly diagnosed cytomegalovirus status.

This TCR came from a woman aged 40 to 50 in good health and CMV-seropositive. Specimen: PBMCs. V gene TRBV5-4 combines with J gene TRBJ2-1; 7 nucleotides line up with TRBD1. CDR3 protein: CASSGGQRYNEQFF. The CDR3 DNA sequence: TGTGCCAGCAGCGGGGGACAGAGATACAATGAGCAGTTCTTC.